The 3 T cell receptor beta chains given below trace back to one sample, sequenced in a study of blood T cell repertoires in COVID-19. Produced via immunoSEQ multiplex PCR; TCRdb's table is partial and in-frame only. The top ten hold about 40% of the sample, which has 25,000 to 30,000 clones, approximately 76% seen once. Sequenced sample: peripheral blood. All receptors come from a man aged 70-80 years with acute or convalescent COVID-19.

This chain uses TRBV7-2 with TRBJ2-5; weak D call: TRBD1 (6 bases). Germline CDR1 and CDR2: SGHTA and FQGNSA. The CDR3 covers 13 residues. Trimming left V 5 bases short and J 5 bases short, with 12 bases between. DNA for the CDR3: TGTGCCAGCAGCAAACAGGGATGGGAGACCCAGTACTTC. The encoded protein is CASSKQGWETQYF.

This clone was picked up one time. The chain combines TRBV5-6 with TRBJ2-3, with 8 bases fitting TRBD2. This CDR3 has 16 amino acids. V was pared by 1 base and J by 1 base, with 5 bases of the junction left unmatched. Looked up from germline, CDR1 is SGHDT and CDR2 is YYEEEE. The DNA for the CDR3 is TGTGCCAGCAGCTTGATTAGCGGGATCGGCACAGATACGCAGTATTTT. This encodes CASSLISGIGTDTQYF.

This clone was seen a handful of times. The V call is TRBV11-3, the J call TRBJ1-3; D might be TRBD1 (5 bases). The CDR3 spans 13 residues. The V and J ends lost 5 bases and 9 bases respectively, with 14 bases between them. CDR1 and CDR2 (germline): SGHNT, YENEEA. CDR3 sequence reads: CASSGDRDGTIYF. CDR3 sequence (DNA): TGTGCCAGCAGCGGAGACAGAGACGGCACCATATATTTT.